This T cell receptor (beta chain) was obtained from a study of T-cell reconstitution after alpha-beta-depleted transplantation in children. For TCRbeta, the library was prepared with unique molecular identifiers. TCRdb analysed the PCR reads with MiXCR anew, one entry per CDR3 protein. Here the sample spans about 400,000 distinct CDR3 sequences, around 21% being singletons. Germline CDR1 is KGHSH and CDR2 is LQKENI. The V segment lost 7 bases and the J segment 0 bases; nucleotides outside the gene matches: 6. CDR3 length: 15 amino acids. V gene TRBV18 combines with J gene TRBJ2-4; TRBD1 aligns across 7 bases. The TCR originated in a human donor who donated a stem cell graft to a child with acute myeloid leukemia. Source: PBMCs from the stem cell graft donor, taken from the stem cell graft. The DNA of the CDR3 is TGTGCCAGCTTCCGGGACAGCAGAGCCAAAAACATTCAGTACTTC. Residues: CASFRDSRAKNIQYF. Looking up the rest from reference TRBV18 and TRBJ2-4 gives the full variable domain: NAGVMQNPRHLVRRRGQEARLRCSPMKGHSHVYWYRQLPEEGLKFMVYLQKENIIDESGMPKERFSAEFPKEGPSILRIQQVVRGDSAAYFCASFRDSRAKNIQYFGAGTRLSVL.